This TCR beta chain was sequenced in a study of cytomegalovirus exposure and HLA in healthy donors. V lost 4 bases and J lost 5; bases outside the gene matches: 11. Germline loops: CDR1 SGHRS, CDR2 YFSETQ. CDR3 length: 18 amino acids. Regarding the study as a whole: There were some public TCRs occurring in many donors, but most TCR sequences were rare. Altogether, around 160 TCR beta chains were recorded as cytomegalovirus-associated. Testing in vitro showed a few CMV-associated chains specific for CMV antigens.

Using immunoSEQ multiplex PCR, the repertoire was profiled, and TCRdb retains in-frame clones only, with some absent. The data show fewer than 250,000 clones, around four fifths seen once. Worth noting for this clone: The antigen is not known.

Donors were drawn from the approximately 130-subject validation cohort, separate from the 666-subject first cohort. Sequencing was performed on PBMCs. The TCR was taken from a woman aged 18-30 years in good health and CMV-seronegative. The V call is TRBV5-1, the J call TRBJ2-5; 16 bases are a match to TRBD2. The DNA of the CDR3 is TGCGCCAGCAGCCGGGGACTAGCGGGAGGGACCCCGGTGGAGACCCAGTACTTC. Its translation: CASSRGLAGGTPVETQYF.